The TCR beta chain under discussion was sequenced for a study of CD4 T cells in relation to SARS-CoV-2 and coronaviruses. With 3 bases removed from V and 8 bases from J, the gap between germline ends came to 14 bases. The CDR3 has 15 amino acids. Germline V lookup: CDR1 LNHDA, CDR2 SQIVND (reference sequence). Repertoires were generated with immunoSEQ multiplex PCR, while TCRdb's copy carries only in-frame clones and drops some. Here the sample spans about 12,000 clones, around 73% being singletons. CD4+ T cells from unexposed donors were obtained before the COVID-19 pandemic (2011-2018). After nine to ten days of culture, CD4+ T cells were isolated. Testing used SARS-CoV-2 S/N and four cold-coronavirus spikes on unexposed-donor CD4+ T cells, cells permitting. For this clone: The antigen is unknown.

Sequenced: CD4+ T cells from PBMCs, cultured in vitro. This TCR was recovered from a human donor in good health. The chain joins TRBV19 to TRBJ1-6; TRBD1 is a possible D gene (6 bases). CDR3 nucleotide sequence: TGTGCCAGTAGTATTCGCGCAGGGGCGGATTCACCCCTCCACTTT. The encoded protein is CASSIRAGADSPLHF.